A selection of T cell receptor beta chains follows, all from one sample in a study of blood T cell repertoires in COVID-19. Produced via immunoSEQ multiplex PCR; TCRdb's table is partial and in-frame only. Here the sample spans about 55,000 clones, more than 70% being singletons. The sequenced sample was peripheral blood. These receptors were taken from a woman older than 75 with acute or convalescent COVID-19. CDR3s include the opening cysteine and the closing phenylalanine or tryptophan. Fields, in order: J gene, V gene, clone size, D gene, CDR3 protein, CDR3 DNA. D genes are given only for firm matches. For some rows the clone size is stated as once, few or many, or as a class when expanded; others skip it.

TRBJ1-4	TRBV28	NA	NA	CASSLTRKLFF	TGTGCCAGCAGTTTAACGCGGAAACTGTTTTTT
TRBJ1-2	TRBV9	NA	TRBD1	CASSLGQGGMSNYGYTF	TGTGCCAGCAGCCTAGGACAGGGAGGAATGTCTAACTATGGCTACACCTTC
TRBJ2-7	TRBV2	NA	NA	CASSSADYEQYF	TGTGCCAGCAGTTCGGCGGATTACGAGCAGTACTTC
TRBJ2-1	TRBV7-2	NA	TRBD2	CASSYGLAGAYYNEQFF	TGTGCCAGCAGCTATGGACTAGCGGGGGCTTACTACAATGAGCAGTTCTTC
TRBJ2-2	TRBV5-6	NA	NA	CASSLISANTGELFF	TGTGCCAGCAGCTTGATTTCGGCGAACACCGGGGAGCTGTTTTTT
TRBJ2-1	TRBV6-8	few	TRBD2	CATRLAGDNEQFF	TGTGCCACAAGACTAGCGGGAGACAATGAGCAGTTCTTC
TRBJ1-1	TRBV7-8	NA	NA	CASSFNRFGSTEAFF	TGTGCCAGCAGCTTCAATCGATTTGGTAGCACTGAAGCTTTCTTT
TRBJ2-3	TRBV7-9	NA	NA	CASSFAPRTDTQYF	TGTGCCAGCAGCTTTGCGCCCCGCACAGATACGCAGTATTTT
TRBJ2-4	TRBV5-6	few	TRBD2	CASSLGLAGQNIQYF	TGTGCCAGCAGCTTGGGGCTAGCGGGACAAAACATTCAGTACTTC
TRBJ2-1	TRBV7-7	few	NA	CASSFSDMDNEQFF	TGTGCTAGCAGCTTCTCGGACATGGACAATGAGCAGTTCTTC
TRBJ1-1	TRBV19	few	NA	CASSITQTGTEAFF	TGTGCCAGTAGTATAACTCAAACGGGCACTGAAGCTTTCTTT
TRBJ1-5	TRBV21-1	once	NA	CASSYSNQPQHF	TGTGCCAGCAGTTATAGCAATCAGCCCCAGCATTTT
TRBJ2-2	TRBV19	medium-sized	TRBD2	CASSIGGGAGELFF	TGTGCCAGTAGTATAGGGGGAGGGGCCGGGGAGCTGTTTTTT
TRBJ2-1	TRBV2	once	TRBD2	CASSDLSGTYNEQFF	TGTGCCAGCAGTGATTTGAGCGGGACTTACAATGAGCAGTTCTTC
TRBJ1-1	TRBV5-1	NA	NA	CATPKGGRETEAFF	TGCGCAACTCCAAAGGGGGGGCGAGAGACTGAAGCTTTCTTT
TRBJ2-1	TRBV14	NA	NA	CASSQFGGGGNEQFF	TGTGCCAGCAGCCAATTCGGCGGGGGCGGTAATGAGCAGTTCTTC
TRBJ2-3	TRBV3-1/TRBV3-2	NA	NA	CASSQEGRGADTQYF	TGTGCCAGCAGCCAAGAGGGCAGGGGCGCGGATACGCAGTATTTT
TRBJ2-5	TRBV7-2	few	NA	CASSSSLTNVEKTQYF	TGTGCCAGCAGCTCCTCTCTTACTAATGTAGAAAAGACCCAGTACTTC
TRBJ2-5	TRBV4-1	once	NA	CASSQANPSSALLKKTQYF	TGCGCCAGCAGCCAAGCGAACCCCTCTAGCGCGTTATTGAAGAAGACCCAGTACTTC
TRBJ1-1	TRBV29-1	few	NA	CSATENTEAFF	TGCAGCGCGACAGAGAACACTGAAGCTTTCTTT
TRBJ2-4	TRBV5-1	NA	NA	CASSLGALAKNIQYF	TGCGCCAGCAGCTTGGGGGCACTAGCCAAAAACATTCAGTACTTC
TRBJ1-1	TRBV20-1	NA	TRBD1	CSASRSQGATEAFF	TGCAGTGCTAGTAGGTCGCAGGGGGCCACTGAAGCTTTCTTT
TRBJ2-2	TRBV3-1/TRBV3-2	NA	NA	CASSQGLGGTGELFF	TGTGCCAGCAGCCAAGGTTTAGGGGGCACCGGGGAGCTGTTTTTT
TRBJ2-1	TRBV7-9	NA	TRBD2	CASSSVAGGPPYNEQFF	TGTGCCAGCAGCTCGGTAGCGGGAGGGCCGCCCTACAATGAGCAGTTCTTC
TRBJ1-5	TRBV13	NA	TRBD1	CASSFRQGTQPQHF	TGTGCCAGCAGCTTCCGACAGGGAACTCAGCCCCAGCATTTT
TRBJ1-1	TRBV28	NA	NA	CASSLRELEAFF	TGTGCCAGCAGTTTACGGGAGTTGGAAGCTTTCTTT
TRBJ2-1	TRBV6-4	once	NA	CASSEEAGSYNEQFF	TGTGCCAGCAGTGAGGAGGCGGGCTCCTACAATGAGCAGTTCTTC
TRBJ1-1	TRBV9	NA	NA	CASCRGGNTEAFF	TGTGCCAGCTGCCGCGGAGGGAACACTGAAGCTTTCTTT
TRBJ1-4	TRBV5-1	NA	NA	CASSPGGGLEKLFF	TGCGCCAGCAGCCCCGGGGGAGGGTTGGAAAAACTGTTTTTT
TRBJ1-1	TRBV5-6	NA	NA	CASSLVEYVTEAFF	TGTGCCAGCAGCTTGGTGGAGTATGTCACTGAAGCTTTCTTT
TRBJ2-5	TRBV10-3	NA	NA	CAISRGFSETQYF	TGTGCCATCAGCAGGGGTTTTAGCGAGACCCAGTACTTC
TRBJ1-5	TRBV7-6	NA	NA	CASSLESAGRGSQPQHF	TGTGCCAGCAGCTTAGAGTCCGCGGGCAGGGGTAGTCAGCCCCAGCATTTT
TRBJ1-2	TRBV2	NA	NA	CASSGQVPNYGYTF	TGTGCCAGCAGTGGACAGGTGCCTAACTATGGCTACACCTTC
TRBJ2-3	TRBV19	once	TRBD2	CASSILAGEIVTQYF	TGTGCCAGTAGTATACTAGCGGGAGAAATCGTTACGCAGTATTTT
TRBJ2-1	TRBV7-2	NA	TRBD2	CASSLWTSGRGNEQFF	TGTGCCAGCAGCTTATGGACTAGCGGGAGGGGCAATGAGCAGTTCTTC
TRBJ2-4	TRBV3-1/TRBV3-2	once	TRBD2	CATSTGGPPNIQYF	TGTGCCACTAGTACGGGAGGGCCCCCAAACATTCAGTACTTC
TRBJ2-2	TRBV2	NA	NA	CASSELRGNTGELFF	TGTGCCAGCAGCGAGCTCAGGGGGAACACCGGGGAGCTGTTTTTT
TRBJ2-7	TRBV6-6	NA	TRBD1	CASSPMGQVLYEQYF	TGTGCCAGCAGTCCCATGGGACAGGTTCTCTACGAGCAGTACTTC
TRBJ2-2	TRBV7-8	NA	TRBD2	CASSSLAGGILNTGELFF	TGTGCCAGCAGCTCACTAGCGGGGGGCATATTGAACACCGGGGAGCTGTTTTTT
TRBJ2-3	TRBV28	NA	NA	CASNTGTDTQYF	TGTGCCAGCAATACAGGGACAGATACGCAGTATTTT
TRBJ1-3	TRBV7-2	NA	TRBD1	CASSSWTGSLSGNTIYF	TGTGCCAGCAGCTCATGGACAGGGTCCCTCTCTGGAAACACCATATATTTT
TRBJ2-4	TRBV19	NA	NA	CASSNPGDKNIQYF	TGTGCCAGTAGTAACCCCGGTGACAAAAACATTCAGTACTTC
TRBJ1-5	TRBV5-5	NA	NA	CASSSRGLDPQHF	TGTGCCAGCAGCTCCCGGGGGTTGGATCCCCAGCATTTT
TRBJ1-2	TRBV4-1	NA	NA	CASSQVSGNYGYTF	TGCGCCAGCAGCCAAGTCTCGGGGAACTATGGCTACACCTTC